Presented here are 7 T cell receptor beta chains from one specimen sequenced in a study of pediatric ulcerative colitis. Sequencing was performed with immunoSEQ multiplex PCR; in TCRdb, only in-frame clones are kept and a portion is missing. The table includes fewer than 40,000 clones, approximately 87% detected once. The material sequenced was blood. These TCRs come from a girl aged 5-17 years with moderate ulcerative colitis.

This rearrangement joins TRBV7-9 to TRBJ1-1; D possibly corresponds to TRBD1 (6 bases). V was cut by 5 bases and J by 0 bases, with 19 bases left in between. This CDR3 has 17 amino acids. The germline V gene encodes CDR1 SEHNR and CDR2 FQNEAQ (reference sequence). As DNA, the CDR3 is TGTGCCAGCAGCCCTTGGCCAGGGGCCTATATGAACACTGAAGCTTTCTTT. This codes for CASSPWPGAYMNTEAFF.

The chain combines TRBV30 with TRBJ1-4, with TRBD1 as a possible D gene (6 bases). Germline CDR1 is GTSNPN and CDR2 is SVGIG (reference sequence). V dropped 5 bases and J dropped 8 bases, with 9 bases sitting between them. This CDR3 region has 11 residues. CDR3 sequence (DNA): TGTGCCTGGGGACAGTCGGAAAAACTGTTTTTT. It yields the protein CAWGQSEKLFF.

The V call is TRBV5-4, the J call TRBJ2-3; D not resolved. Trimming shortened V by 4 bases and J by 0 bases, and 12 bases separated the two germline ends. In germline, CDR1 is SGHNT, CDR2 YYREEE (reference sequence). The CDR3 consists of 15 residues. CDR3 residues: CASSPHTSSTDTQYF. The CDR3 DNA reads as TGTGCCAGCAGCCCCCATACGTCTAGCACAGATACGCAGTATTTT. Complete variable domain (other parts from reference TRBV5-4 and TRBJ2-3): ETGVTQSPTHLIKTRGQQVTLRCSSQSGHNTVSWYQQALGQGPQFIFQYYREEENGRGNFPPRFSGLQFPNYSSELNVNALELDDSALYLCASSPHTSSTDTQYFGPGTRLTVL.

CDR3 region: CAWPFDGHFLREYF. The CDR3 coding sequence is TGTGCCTGGCCTTTCGACGGACACTTCCTACGAGAGTACTTC. V gene TRBV30 combines with J gene TRBJ2-7; D may be TRBD1 (5 bases). The germline CDR1 and CDR2 sequences are GTSNPN and SVGIG (reference sequence). With 5 bases removed from V and 11 bases from J, the gap between germline ends came to 25 bases. This CDR3 comprises 14 residues.

Note on this clone: The CDR3 carries no conserved terminal phenylalanine or tryptophan, so it likely arises from a read error. The limits of the CDR3 on the DNA are not certain, so only TCRdb's listed CDR3 is given. The chain carries TRBV2 and TRBJ2-7; TRBD2 is the table's D call and was not checked against the DNA. The CDR3 extends over 11 residues, inclusive of both ends. Germline values: CDR1 SNHLY, CDR2 FYNNEI. CDR3 in amino acids: CASNQFRDPVY.

The rearrangement joins TRBV2 to TRBJ2-4; 8 bases line up with TRBD1. There are 16 residues in the CDR3. The germline CDR1 and CDR2 sequences are SNHLY and FYNNEI. After removal of 6 bases from V and 8 bases from J, the junction contained 15 bases not matched to a gene. CDR3 region: CASREISGTGRDIQYF. CDR3 bases: TGTGCCAGCAGGGAAATCTCCGGGACAGGAAGGGACATTCAGTACTTC.

The chain combines TRBV19 with TRBJ2-1; 11 bases match TRBD2. This CDR3 is built from 20 residues. CDR1 and CDR2 (germline): LNHDA, SQIVND (reference sequence). Trimming at V came to 4 bases and at J to 4 bases, leaving 18 bases not matched to a gene. CDR3 in DNA: TGTGCCAGTAGTACAACCGGGACTAGCGGTCCCAGCCCTTGGTACAATGAGCAGTTCTTC. Translated, it gives CASSTTGTSGPSPWYNEQFF.